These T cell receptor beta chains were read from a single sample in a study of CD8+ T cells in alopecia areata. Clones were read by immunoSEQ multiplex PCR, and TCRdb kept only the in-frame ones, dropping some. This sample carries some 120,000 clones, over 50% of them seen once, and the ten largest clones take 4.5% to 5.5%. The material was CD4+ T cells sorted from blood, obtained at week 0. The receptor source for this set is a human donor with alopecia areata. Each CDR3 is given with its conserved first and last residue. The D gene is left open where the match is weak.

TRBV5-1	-	CASSLSDTQYF
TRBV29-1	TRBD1	CSVEVDRTGETQYF
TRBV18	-	CASSPNRDSNQPQHF
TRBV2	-	CASSEAEETQYF
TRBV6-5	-	CASSSGTLGAEAFF
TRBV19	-	CASSGEAAYGYTF
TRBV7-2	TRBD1	CASSLKPPGTGYTEAFF
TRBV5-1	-	CASSLNSGTEAFF
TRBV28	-	CASSNLGPFSGNTEAFF
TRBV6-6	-	CASSYSSVYNEQFF
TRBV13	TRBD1	CASSLEGQGHRDSPLHF
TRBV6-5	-	CASSSPGGQYF
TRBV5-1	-	CASKETYNEQFF
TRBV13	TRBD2	CASSISGGSTDTQYF
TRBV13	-	CASSNRGSIYEQYF
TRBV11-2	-	CASSLTSRSDTQYF
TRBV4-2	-	CASSDSSQSLHF
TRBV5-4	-	CASSLEGGMNTEAFF
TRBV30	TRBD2	CAWSRGRATNEQFF
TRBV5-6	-	CASSPRGGGETQYF
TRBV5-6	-	CASSLPGKTNSPLHF
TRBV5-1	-	CASSPQMYQETQYF
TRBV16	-	CASSQSTHGELFF
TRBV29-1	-	CSFSGTTHTGELFF
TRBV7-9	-	CASSPPGQGWKQFF
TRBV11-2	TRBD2	CASSLRLAGVQETQYF
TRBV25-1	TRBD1	CASSDRGQGGGYTF
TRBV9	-	CASSVVPQTGELFF
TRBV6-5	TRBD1	CASSSGQGVTEAFF
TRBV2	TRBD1	CASSWLRTGNNYEQYF
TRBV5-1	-	CASSLGTRGGYTF
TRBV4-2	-	CASSQDQGTHEQYF
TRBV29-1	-	CSGSSVRGARETQYF
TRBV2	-	CASSLPGADPKNIQYF
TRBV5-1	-	CASLRGRTSTDTQYF
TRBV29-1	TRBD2	CSALGLAGTDTQYF
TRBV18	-	CASSREETQYF
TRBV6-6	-	CASSRNSQGYEQYF
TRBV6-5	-	CASSYSAGRYTDTQYF
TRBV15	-	CATSRDREITDTQYF